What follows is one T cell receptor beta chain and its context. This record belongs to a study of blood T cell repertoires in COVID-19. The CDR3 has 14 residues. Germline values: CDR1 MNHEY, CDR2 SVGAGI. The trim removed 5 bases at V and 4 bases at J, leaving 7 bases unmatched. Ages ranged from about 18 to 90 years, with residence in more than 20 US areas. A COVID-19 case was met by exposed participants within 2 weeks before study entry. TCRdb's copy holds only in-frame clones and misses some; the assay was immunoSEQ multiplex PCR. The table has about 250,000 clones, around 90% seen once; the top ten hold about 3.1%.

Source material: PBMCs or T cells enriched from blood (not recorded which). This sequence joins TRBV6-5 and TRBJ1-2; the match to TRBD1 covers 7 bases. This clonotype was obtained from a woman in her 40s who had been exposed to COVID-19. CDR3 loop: CASSPPGQSYGYTF. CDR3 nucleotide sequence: TGTGCCAGCAGTCCCCCGGGACAGAGCTATGGCTACACCTTC.